The 17 T cell receptor beta chains listed next were all sequenced from one sample in a study of blood T cells in healthy people across ages. PCR was performed a second time for about 6 to 12 cycles using a sample-barcoded 5' primer and a J-beta primer mix. MiXCR was run by TCRdb on the 5' RACE reads, yielding one entry per CDR3 protein. The repertoire consists of about 640,000 distinct CDR3 sequences, with roughly 50% occurring once and the leading ten covering 30% to 40%. The sequenced material came from blood. The origin of the receptors is a man aged 55 to 70 in good health.

The genes are TRBV27 and TRBJ1-1, with D unresolved. The length of the CDR3 is 13 residues. The V gene's germline CDR1 is MNHEY and CDR2 SMNVEV (reference sequence). Trimming pared 5 bases from V and 1 base from J, leaving 8 bases between. The CDR3 spells CASSVKANTEAFF. The CDR3 DNA follows: TGTGCCAGCAGTGTAAAGGCGAACACTGAAGCTTTCTTT.

Many counts were recorded for this clonotype. V and J are TRBV7-2 and TRBJ1-4, with TRBD1 as a possible D gene (5 bases). The V end was cut by 5 bases, the J end by 4 bases, with 8 bases between. The CDR3 length is 13 residues. Germline CDR1 reads SGHTA; CDR2 reads FQGNSA. CDR3 sequence: CASSRQHNEKLFF. CDR3 DNA sequence: TGTGCCAGCAGCCGACAGCATAATGAAAAACTGTTTTTT.

The sample holds a few counts of this clonotype. The J gene is TRBJ2-7, the V gene TRBV29-1; TRBD1 aligns across 12 bases. The CDR3 is made up of 14 amino acids. Per the germline V gene, CDR1 is SQVTM and CDR2 is ANQGSEA. The trim removed 3 bases at V and 5 bases at J, leaving 5 bases unmatched. In nucleotides, the CDR3 is TGCAGCGTTGAGGGACAGGGGGCTGGCAACGAGCAGTACTTC. Protein product: CSVEGQGAGNEQYF.

The CDR3 coding sequence is TGCAGCGTTGAAGTCTCGCGGCGGGATTCAGATACGCAGTATTTT. Translating it yields CSVEVSRRDSDTQYF. The chain employs TRBV29-1 and TRBJ2-3, with D possibly matching TRBD2 (6 bases). The CDR3 covers 15 residues. V gave up 1 base and J gave up 4 bases, with 15 bases separating them. Germline-derived CDR1 and CDR2 are SQVTM and ANQGSEA.

This clonotype was found many times. CDR3 residues: CASSLRFNYGYTF. Written as DNA, the CDR3 is TGTGCCAGCAGTTTAAGATTTAACTATGGCTACACCTTC. The V call is TRBV7-2, the J call TRBJ1-2; D is ambiguous. Trimming removed 6 bases at V and 1 base at J, with 9 bases between. Germline loops: CDR1 SGHTA, CDR2 FQGNSA. The CDR3 has 13 amino acids.

The rearrangement joins TRBV4-1 to TRBJ1-2; 9 positions match TRBD1. The germline CDR1 and CDR2 sequences are MGHRA and YSYEKL. The CDR3 length is 15 residues. The junction had 4 bases not matched to a gene; V was cut back by 0 bases and J by 5 bases. The CDR3 protein is CASSQDTDRGYGYTF. CDR3 nucleotide sequence: TGCGCCAGCAGCCAAGACACAGACAGGGGGTATGGCTACACCTTC.

The chain joins TRBV20-1 to TRBJ2-3; D gene uncertain. Germline V gene sequence: CDR1 DFQATT, CDR2 SNEGSKA (reference sequence). This CDR3 is built from 15 residues. V was clipped by 0 bases and J by 2 bases, with 12 bases between them. CDR3 amino acids: CSARETARSTDTQYF. CDR3 sequence (DNA): TGCAGTGCTAGAGAGACGGCTAGGTCCACAGATACGCAGTATTTT.

The chain joins TRBV20-1 to TRBJ2-3; 7 bases agree with TRBD2. J lost 6 bases, V lost 2 bases, and 2 bases had no gene match. CDR3 length: 12 residues. In germline, CDR1 is DFQATT, CDR2 SNEGSKA (reference sequence). CDR3 sequence (DNA): TGCAGTGCTAGACGGGAGGCTGATACGCAGTATTTT. Protein product: CSARREADTQYF.

This clonotype was seen only a few times. The rearrangement links TRBV5-1 to TRBJ2-6; maybe TRBD1 (6 bases). The germline CDR1 and CDR2 sequences are SGHRS and YFSETQ. V lost 4 bases and J lost 0, with 11 bases in between. The CDR3 length is 16 residues. The CDR3 spells CASSGGQTSGANVLTF. The CDR3 DNA follows: TGCGCCAGCAGCGGAGGACAGACCTCTGGGGCCAACGTCCTGACTTTC.

The chain carries TRBV24-1 and TRBJ2-6, with 8 bases identical to TRBD1. The trim removed 5 bases at V and 2 bases at J, leaving 4 bases unmatched. The CDR3 loop spans 16 amino acids. In germline, CDR1 is KGHDR, CDR2 SFDVKD. Written as DNA, the CDR3 is TGTGCCACCAGTGTCCGGGACAGGACTGGGGCCAACGTCCTGACTTTC. This sequence encodes CATSVRDRTGANVLTF.

As regards this clonotype: Given a much more abundant clone one base away, this may be a read error. The CDR3 spells CSVVGSYTDTQYF. The CDR3 nucleotides read TGCAGCGTCGTTGGATCCTACACAGATACGCAGTATTTT. The gene calls are TRBV29-1 and TRBJ2-3; D gene unclear. Germline CDR1 SQVTM, CDR2 ANQGSEA. Trimming took off 6 bases at V and 2 bases at J, with 12 bases between the two ends. The length of the CDR3 is 13 residues.

The rearrangement joins TRBV10-3 to TRBJ2-1, with 8 bases lining up with TRBD1. Germline V gene sequence: CDR1 ENHRY, CDR2 SYGVKD. CDR3 length: 15 amino acids. V trimming: 4 bases; J trimming: 6 bases; junction bases outside the gene matches: 8. The chain's CDR3 is CAISGGQEPSNEQFF. The CDR3 nucleotides are TGTGCCATCAGTGGGGGACAGGAGCCAAGCAATGAGCAGTTCTTC.

The chain employs TRBV12-3 or TRBV12-4 and TRBJ2-7, with no clear D. This CDR3 has 11 amino acids. V lost 6 bases, J lost 6 bases, and 9 bases lay in between. The CDR3 region has the DNA TGTGCCAGCAGAGTAGGTTCCGAGCAGTACTTC. Encoded protein: CASRVGSEQYF.

This clonotype showed up just once. The chain combines TRBV3-1 with TRBJ1-5, with 7 bases identical to TRBD1. This CDR3 has 13 amino acids. Germline V gene lookup returns CDR1 LGHDT and CDR2 YNNKEL (reference sequence). V was pared by 4 bases and J by 11 bases, with 8 bases of the junction left unmatched. CDR3 residues: CASSLGGGTAQHF. The CDR3 nucleotides read TGTGCCAGCAGCCTAGGGGGCGGGACGGCCCAGCATTTT.

This chain links TRBV10-3 with TRBJ1-2; D unclear. The CDR3 has 12 residues. Germline V gene sequence: CDR1 ENHRY, CDR2 SYGVKD. V gave up 3 bases and J gave up 8 bases, with 10 bases separating them. CDR3 sequence: CAISDRLSGYTF. The CDR3 nucleotides are TGTGCCATCAGTGACCGTTTGTCGGGCTACACCTTC.

V is TRBV7-8 and J is TRBJ2-3, with 11 nucleotides matching TRBD2. The V segment lost 5 bases and the J segment 2 bases; nucleotides outside the gene matches: 9. Germline V gene sequence: CDR1 SGHVS, CDR2 FQNEAQ. CDR3 length: 17 amino acids. Written as DNA, the CDR3 is TGTGCCAGCAGCCTAAGGCTAGCGGGGGGACCCACAGATACGCAGTATTTT. The encoded protein is CASSLRLAGGPTDTQYF.

Only a few counts were recorded for this clonotype. The J gene is TRBJ2-3, the V gene TRBV20-1; D is possibly TRBD1 (5 bases). Germline V gives CDR1 DFQATT, CDR2 SNEGSKA (reference sequence). The CDR3 runs 14 residues. V gave up 5 bases and J gave up 0 bases, with 12 bases separating them. The chain's CDR3 is CSARDSRSTDTQYF. The CDR3 bases are TGCAGTGCTCGCGACAGCCGTAGCACAGATACGCAGTATTTT.